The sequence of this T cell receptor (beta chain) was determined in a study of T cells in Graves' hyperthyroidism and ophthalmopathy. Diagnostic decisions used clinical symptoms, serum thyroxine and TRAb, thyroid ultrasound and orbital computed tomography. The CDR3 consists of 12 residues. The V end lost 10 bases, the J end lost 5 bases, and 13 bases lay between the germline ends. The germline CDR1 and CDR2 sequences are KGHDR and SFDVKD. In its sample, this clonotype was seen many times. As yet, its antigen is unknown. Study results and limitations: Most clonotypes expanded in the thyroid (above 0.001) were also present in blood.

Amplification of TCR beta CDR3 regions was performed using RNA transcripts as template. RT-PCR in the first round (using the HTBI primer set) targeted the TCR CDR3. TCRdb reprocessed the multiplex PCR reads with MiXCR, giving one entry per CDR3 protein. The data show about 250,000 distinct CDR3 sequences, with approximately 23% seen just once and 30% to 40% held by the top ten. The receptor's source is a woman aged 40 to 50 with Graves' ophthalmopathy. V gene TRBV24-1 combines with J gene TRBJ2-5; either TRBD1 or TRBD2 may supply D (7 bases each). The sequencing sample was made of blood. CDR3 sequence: CATSRGGETQYF. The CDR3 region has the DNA TGTGCCACAAGCAGGGGGGGGGAGACCCAGTACTTC.